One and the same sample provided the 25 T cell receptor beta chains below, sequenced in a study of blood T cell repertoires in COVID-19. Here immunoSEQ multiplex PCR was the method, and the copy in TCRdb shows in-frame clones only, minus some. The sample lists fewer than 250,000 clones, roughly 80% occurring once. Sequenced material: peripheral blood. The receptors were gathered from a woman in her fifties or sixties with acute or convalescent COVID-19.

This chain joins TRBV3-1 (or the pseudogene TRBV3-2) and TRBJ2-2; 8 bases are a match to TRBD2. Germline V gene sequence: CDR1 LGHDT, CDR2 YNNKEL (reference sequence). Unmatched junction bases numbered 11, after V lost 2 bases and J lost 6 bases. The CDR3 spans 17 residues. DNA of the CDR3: TGTGCCAGCAGCCAAAGGTTAGCGGGGATATCGGCCGGGGAGCTGTTTTTT. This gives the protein CASSQRLAGISAGELFF.

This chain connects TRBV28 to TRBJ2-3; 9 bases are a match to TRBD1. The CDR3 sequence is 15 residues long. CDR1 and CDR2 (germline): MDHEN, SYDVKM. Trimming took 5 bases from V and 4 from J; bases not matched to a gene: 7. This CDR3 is CASSAPGQGADTQYF. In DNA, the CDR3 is TGTGCCAGCAGTGCCCCGGGACAGGGCGCAGATACGCAGTATTTT.

The DNA for the CDR3 is TGTGCCAGCAGCCTCTCCGGACTAGTCAGCAGTGAGCAGTTCTTC. Translation gives CASSLSGLVSSEQFF. V is TRBV11-2 and J is TRBJ2-1, with TRBD2 matching 7 bases. Germline V gives CDR1 SGHAT, CDR2 FQNNGV. The CDR3 loop spans 15 amino acids. The ends lost 5 bases at V and 9 bases at J; junction bases unmatched: 13.

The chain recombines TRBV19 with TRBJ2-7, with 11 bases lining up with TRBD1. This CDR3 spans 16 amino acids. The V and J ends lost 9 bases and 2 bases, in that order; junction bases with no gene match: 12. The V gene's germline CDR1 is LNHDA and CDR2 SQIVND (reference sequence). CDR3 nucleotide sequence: TGTGCCAGCCGGGGACAGGGGGTGCGGAACCCCTACGAGCAGTACTTC. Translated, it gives CASRGQGVRNPYEQYF.

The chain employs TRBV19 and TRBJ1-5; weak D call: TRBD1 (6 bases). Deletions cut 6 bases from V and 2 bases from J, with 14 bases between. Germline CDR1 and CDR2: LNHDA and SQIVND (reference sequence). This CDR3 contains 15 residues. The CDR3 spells CASRLQGGGNQPQHF. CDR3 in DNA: TGTGCCAGTAGATTACAGGGTGGCGGCAATCAGCCCCAGCATTTT.

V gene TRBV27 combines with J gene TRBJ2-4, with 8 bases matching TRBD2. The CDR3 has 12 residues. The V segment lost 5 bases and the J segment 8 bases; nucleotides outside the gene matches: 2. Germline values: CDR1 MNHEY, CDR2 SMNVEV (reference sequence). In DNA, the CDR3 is TGTGCCAGCAGTCCGGGGGGGTACATTCAGTACTTC. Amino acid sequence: CASSPGGYIQYF.

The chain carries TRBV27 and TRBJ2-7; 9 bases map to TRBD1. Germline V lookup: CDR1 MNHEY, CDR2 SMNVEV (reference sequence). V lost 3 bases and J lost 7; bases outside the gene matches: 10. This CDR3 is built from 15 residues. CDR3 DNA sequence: TGTGCCAGCAGTTTGCAAGGGACAGGGCGGGGTGAGCAGTACTTC. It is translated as CASSLQGTGRGEQYF.

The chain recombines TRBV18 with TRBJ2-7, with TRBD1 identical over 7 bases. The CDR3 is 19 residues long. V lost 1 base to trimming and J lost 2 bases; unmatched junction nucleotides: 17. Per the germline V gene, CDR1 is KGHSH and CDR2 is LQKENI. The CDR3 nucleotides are TGTGCCAGCTCACCACTAGGGGGAGATAACAGGGGTCAAACCTACGAGCAGTACTTC. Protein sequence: CASSPLGGDNRGQTYEQYF.

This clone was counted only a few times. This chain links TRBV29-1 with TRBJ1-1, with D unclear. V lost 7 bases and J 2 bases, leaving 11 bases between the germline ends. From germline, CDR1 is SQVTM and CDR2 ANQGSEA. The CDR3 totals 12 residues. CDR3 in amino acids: CSAMAKNTEAFF. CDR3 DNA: TGCAGCGCCATGGCCAAAAACACTGAAGCTTTCTTT.

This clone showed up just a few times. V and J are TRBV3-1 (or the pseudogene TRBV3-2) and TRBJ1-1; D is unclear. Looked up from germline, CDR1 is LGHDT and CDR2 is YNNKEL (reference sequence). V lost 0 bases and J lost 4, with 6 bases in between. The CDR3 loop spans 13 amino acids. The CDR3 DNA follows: TGTGCCAGCAGCCAAGAGAGGGTCACTGAAGCTTTCTTT. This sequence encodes CASSQERVTEAFF.

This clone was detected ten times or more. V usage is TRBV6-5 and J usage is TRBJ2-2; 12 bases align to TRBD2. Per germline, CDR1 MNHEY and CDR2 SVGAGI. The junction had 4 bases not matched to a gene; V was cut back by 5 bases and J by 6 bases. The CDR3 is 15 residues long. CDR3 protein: CASSPWTSGAGELFF. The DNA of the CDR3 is TGTGCCAGCAGTCCCTGGACTAGCGGGGCCGGGGAGCTGTTTTTT.

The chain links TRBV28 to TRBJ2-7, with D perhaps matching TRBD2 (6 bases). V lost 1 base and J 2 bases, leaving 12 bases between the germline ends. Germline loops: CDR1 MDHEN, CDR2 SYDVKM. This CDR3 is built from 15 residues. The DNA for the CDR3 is TGTGCCAGCAGTTTATTAGCTAGCGTACCCTACGAGCAGTACTTC. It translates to CASSLLASVPYEQYF.

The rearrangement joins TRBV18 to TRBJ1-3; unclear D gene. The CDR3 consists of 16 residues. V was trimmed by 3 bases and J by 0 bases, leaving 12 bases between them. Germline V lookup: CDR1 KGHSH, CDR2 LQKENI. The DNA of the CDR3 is TGTGCCAGCTCACCCACCAGGCTCGGCTCTGGAAACACCATATATTTT. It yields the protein CASSPTRLGSGNTIYF.

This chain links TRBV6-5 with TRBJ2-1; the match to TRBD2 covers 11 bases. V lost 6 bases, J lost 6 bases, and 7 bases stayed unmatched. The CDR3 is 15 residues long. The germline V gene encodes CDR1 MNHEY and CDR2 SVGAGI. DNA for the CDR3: TGTGCCAGCAGGAGCGGGACTAGCGGAACCAATGAGCAGTTCTTC. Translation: CASRSGTSGTNEQFF.

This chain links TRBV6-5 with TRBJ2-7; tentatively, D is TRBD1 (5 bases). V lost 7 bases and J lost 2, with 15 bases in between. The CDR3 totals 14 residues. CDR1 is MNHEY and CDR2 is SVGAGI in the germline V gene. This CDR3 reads CASKLSRATYEQYF. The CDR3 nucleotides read TGTGCCAGCAAACTGTCCAGGGCTACCTACGAGCAGTACTTC.

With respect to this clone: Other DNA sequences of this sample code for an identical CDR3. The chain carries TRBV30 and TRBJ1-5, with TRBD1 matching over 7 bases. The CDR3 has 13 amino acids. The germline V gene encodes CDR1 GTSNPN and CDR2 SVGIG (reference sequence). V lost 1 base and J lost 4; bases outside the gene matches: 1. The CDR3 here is CAWSGQGNQPQHF. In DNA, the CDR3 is TGTGCCTGGAGTGGACAGGGAAATCAGCCCCAGCATTTT.

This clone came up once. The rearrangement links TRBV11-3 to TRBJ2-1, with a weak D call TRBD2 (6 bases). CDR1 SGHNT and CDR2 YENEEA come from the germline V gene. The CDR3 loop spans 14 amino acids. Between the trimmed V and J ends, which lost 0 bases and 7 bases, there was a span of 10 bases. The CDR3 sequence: CASSLDSAGNEQFF. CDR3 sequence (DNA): TGTGCCAGCAGCTTAGACTCCGCGGGGAATGAGCAGTTCTTC.

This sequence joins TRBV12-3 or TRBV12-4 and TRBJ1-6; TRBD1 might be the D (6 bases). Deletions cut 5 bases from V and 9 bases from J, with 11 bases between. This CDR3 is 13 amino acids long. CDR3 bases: TGTGCCAGCAGTCCGACACAGGGTTCACCCCTCCACTTT. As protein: CASSPTQGSPLHF.

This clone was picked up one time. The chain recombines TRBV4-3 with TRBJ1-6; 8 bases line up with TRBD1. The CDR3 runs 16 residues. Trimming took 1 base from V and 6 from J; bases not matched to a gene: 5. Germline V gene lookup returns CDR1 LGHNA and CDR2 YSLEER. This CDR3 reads CASSQATGGINSPLHF. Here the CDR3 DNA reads TGCGCCAGCAGCCAAGCCACAGGGGGGATTAATTCACCCCTCCACTTT.

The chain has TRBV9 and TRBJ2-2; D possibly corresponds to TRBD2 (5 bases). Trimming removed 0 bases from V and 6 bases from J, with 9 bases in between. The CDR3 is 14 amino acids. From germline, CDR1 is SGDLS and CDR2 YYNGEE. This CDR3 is CASSVATGSGELFF. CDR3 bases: TGTGCCAGCAGCGTAGCTACGGGATCCGGGGAGCTGTTTTTT.

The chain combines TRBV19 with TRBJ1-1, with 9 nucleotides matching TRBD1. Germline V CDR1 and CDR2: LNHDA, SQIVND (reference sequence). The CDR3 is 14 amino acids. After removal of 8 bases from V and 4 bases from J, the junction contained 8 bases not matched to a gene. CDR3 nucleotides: TGTGCCAGTGGATCGACAGGGGGTATCACTGAAGCTTTCTTT. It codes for CASGSTGGITEAFF.

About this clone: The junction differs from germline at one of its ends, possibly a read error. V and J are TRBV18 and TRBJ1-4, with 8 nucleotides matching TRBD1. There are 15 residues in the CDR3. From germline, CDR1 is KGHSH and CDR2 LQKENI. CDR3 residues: CASSPQGATNEKLFF. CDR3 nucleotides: TGTGCCAGCTCGCCACAGGGGGCAACTAATGAAAAACTGTTTTTT.

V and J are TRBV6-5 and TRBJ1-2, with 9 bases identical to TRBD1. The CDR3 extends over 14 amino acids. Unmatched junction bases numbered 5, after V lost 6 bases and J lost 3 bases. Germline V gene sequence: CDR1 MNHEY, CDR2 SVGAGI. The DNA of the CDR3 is TGTGCCAGCAGCCGGGGACAGGGATACTATGGCTACACCTTC. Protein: CASSRGQGYYGYTF.

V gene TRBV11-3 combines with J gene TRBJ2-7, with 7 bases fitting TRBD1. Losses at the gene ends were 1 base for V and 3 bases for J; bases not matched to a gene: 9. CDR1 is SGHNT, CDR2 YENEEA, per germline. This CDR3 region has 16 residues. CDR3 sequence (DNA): TGTGCCAGCAGCTTAGGAGGGGGCGCGCCCGGCTACGAGCAGTACTTC. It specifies CASSLGGGAPGYEQYF.

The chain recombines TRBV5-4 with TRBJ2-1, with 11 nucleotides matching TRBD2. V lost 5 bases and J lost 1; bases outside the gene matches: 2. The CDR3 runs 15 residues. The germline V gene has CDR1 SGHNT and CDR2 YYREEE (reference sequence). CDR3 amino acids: CASRRLAGSYNEQFF. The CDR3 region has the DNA TGTGCCAGCAGAAGACTAGCGGGATCCTACAATGAGCAGTTCTTC.